This T cell receptor beta chain emerged from a study of T cells in women clearing cervical HPV infection. Generated by immunoSEQ multiplex PCR, the TCRdb table keeps only in-frame clones and is missing some. The sample data list some 30,000 clones. As regards this clone: The antigen is not known. Compared with germline, one end of the junction differs, possibly owing to a read error. The DNA ends 3 residues before the CDR3 does, and the rest of the CDR3 is filled in from the germline J gene. At the DNA level, this CDR3 is encoded by other sequences in the same sample as well.

Study outcomes and limitations: CIN3+ cases had significantly higher TCR repertoire richness than controls, but evenness did not differ. TRBV6-7 relative abundance averaged approximately 0.11% in cases and 0.15% to 0.2% in controls.

This CDR3 has 15 amino acids. Germline V lookup: CDR1 SNHLY, CDR2 FYNNEI. J is TRBJ1-3 and V is TRBV2; TRBD1 aligns across 7 bases. The sample comprised blood buffy coat. The TCR sequence derives from a woman aged 18-70 years with a cervical HPV16 infection that either progressed to CIN3+ or cleared (not recorded which). The covered CDR3 bases are TGTGCCAGCAGTGTACAGGGGTTCACTGGAAACACG. As protein: CASSVQGFTGNT. In full, the CDR3 is CASSVQGFTGNTIYF.